Sequencing of this T cell receptor beta chain was carried out in a study of CD8+CD57+ T cells in acquired aplastic anemia. At the level of the study: Across the sorted CD4+ and CD8+ cells, DNA amounts averaged 3.2 ug. General study points: Patients and controls turned out to have roughly 31 CD8+ CDR3 sequences in common.

Selection for sequencing was limited to patients who had shown CD8+CD57+ cell expansion by flow cytometry. There were no patients without severe acquired aplastic anemia. Template material for TCR beta VDJ and CDR3 profiling consisted of genomic DNA. One entry per CDR3 protein results from TCRdb running MiXCR on the reads. The sample gives under 200,000 distinct CDR3 sequences, roughly 45% of which show up once; 2.5% to 4% is in the top ten. This clonotype showed up many times. Its antigen is currently unknown. The J segment lost 8 bases and the V segment lost 3 bases, leaving 13 bases of the junction unmatched. Germline CDR1 SNHLY, CDR2 FYNNEI. CDR3 length: 17 amino acids.

Sample: sorted CD4+, CD8+, or CD8+CD57+ T cells (not recorded which) from PBMCs. This rearrangement joins TRBV2 to TRBJ2-1; 10 nucleotides match TRBD2. This TCR came from a human donor with aplastic anemia. The DNA of the CDR3 is TGTGCCAGCAGTGAGAAGGGGGGGGCTAGCGGGAGACATGAGCAGTTCTTC. Translating gives CASSEKGGASGRHEQFF.